These 5 T cell receptor beta chains were sequenced from one sample in a study of T cell responses to AZD1222 COVID-19 vaccine. Sequencing used immunoSEQ multiplex PCR; TCRdb keeps in-frame clones, though not all of them. The sample holds 95,000 to 100,000 clones; 85% to 90% are singletons and the top ten take 1.4%. This material consisted of peripheral blood, taken on day 0 of AZD1222 vaccination. These receptors were collected from an adult in good health.

J is TRBJ1-1 and V is TRBV19; possibly TRBD1 for D (5 bases). The V and J ends lost 3 bases and 6 bases respectively, with 14 bases between them. Germline V gene sequence: CDR1 LNHDA, CDR2 SQIVND (reference sequence). The CDR3 consists of 14 residues. The chain's CDR3 is CASSIGRRASEAFF. The DNA for the CDR3 is TGTGCCAGTAGTATCGGGCGCAGGGCCTCTGAAGCTTTCTTT.

This rearrangement joins TRBV6-5 to TRBJ1-4; no firm D call. The V end was cut by 6 bases, the J end by 6 bases, with 8 bases between. Germline lookup yields CDR1 MNHEY and CDR2 SVGAGI. CDR3 size: 12 residues. CDR3 in amino acids: CASRGRDEKLFF. The DNA for the CDR3 is TGTGCCAGCAGGGGCAGAGATGAAAAACTGTTTTTT.

The chain links TRBV27 to TRBJ2-2, with a possible D match to TRBD1 (5 bases). CDR1 MNHEY and CDR2 SMNVEV come from the germline V gene (reference sequence). The CDR3 covers 15 residues. Trimming took 6 bases from V and 6 from J, leaving 17 bases between them. This CDR3 is CASSRVQARPGELFF. The CDR3 DNA sequence: TGTGCCAGCAGCCGCGTACAGGCCCGTCCCGGGGAGCTGTTTTTT.

The rearrangement joins TRBV5-1 to TRBJ1-4; TRBD1 matches at 9 bases. This CDR3 region has 16 residues. V shed 0 bases, J shed 7 bases, and the junction held 7 bases outside the gene matches. CDR1 is SGHRS and CDR2 is YFSETQ in the germline V gene. The CDR3, as DNA: TGCGCCAGCAGCTTGGGACCGGGACAGGGCGGTGAAAAACTGTTTTTT. This codes for CASSLGPGQGGEKLFF.

The chain joins TRBV7-2 to TRBJ1-1; 8 bases align to TRBD1. The trim removed 0 bases at V and 5 bases at J, leaving 2 bases unmatched. The germline gives CDR1 SGHTA, CDR2 FQGNSA. The CDR3 extends over 14 amino acids. The CDR3 nucleotides read TGTGCCAGCAGCTTAGCTGGACAGGGAACTGAAGCTTTCTTT. It is translated as CASSLAGQGTEAFF.